The T cell receptor (beta chain) under discussion was sequenced for a study of blood T cell repertoires in COVID-19. This table comes from immunoSEQ multiplex PCR, and its TCRdb copy is limited to in-frame clones, with some not included. The sample lists around 250,000 clones, under 95% seen once, with approximately 2.7% in the top ten. The germline V gene has CDR1 SGHRS and CDR2 YFSETQ. V trimming: 0 bases; J trimming: 2 bases; junction bases outside the gene matches: 6. The CDR3 length is 17 residues. The chain is built from TRBV5-1 and TRBJ2-2; 8 bases line up with TRBD2. The receptor was isolated from a man in his forties or fifties who had been exposed to COVID-19. Sequenced sample: PBMCs or T cells enriched from blood (not recorded which). As DNA, the CDR3 is TGCGCCAGCAGCTTGGGCTTAGCGGGATTAAACACCGGGGAGCTGTTTTTT. Residues: CASSLGLAGLNTGELFF. Full variable domain (missing parts from reference TRBV5-1 and TRBJ2-2): KAGVTQTPRYLIKTRGQQVTLSCSPISGHRSVSWYQQTPGQGLQFLFEYFSETQRNKGNFPGRFSGRQFSNSRSEMNVSTLELGDSALYLCASSLGLAGLNTGELFFGEGSRLTVL.